These 25 T cell receptor beta chains share one sample of origin, sequenced in a study of T cell responses to AZD1222 COVID-19 vaccine. Assay: immunoSEQ multiplex PCR; the TCRdb copy retains only in-frame clones and omits some. The sample gives around 140,000 clones, roughly 90% of which show up once; 1.5% to 2% is in the top ten. Sequences were derived from peripheral blood, sampled 28 days after the second AZD1222 dose. The source is an adult who received the AZD1222 COVID-19 vaccine.

This chain uses TRBV3-1 (or the pseudogene TRBV3-2) with TRBJ2-3; 9 bases are shared with TRBD1. The CDR3 runs 16 residues. With 1 base clipped from V and 5 bases from J, the junction kept 7 bases outside the gene matches. The germline CDR1 and CDR2 sequences are LGHDT and YNNKEL (reference sequence). The CDR3 loop is CASSQAPGQGQDTQYF. The CDR3 bases are TGTGCCAGCAGCCAAGCCCCGGGACAGGGTCAAGATACGCAGTATTTT.

The chain couples TRBV4-1 to TRBJ2-2; 10 bases fit TRBD2. Germline assignment: CDR1 MGHRA and CDR2 YSYEKL. The CDR3 extends over 17 amino acids. Trimming removed 4 bases from V and 5 bases from J; junction bases left unmatched: 10. The CDR3 sequence: CASSPLGSSGGTGELFF. For the CDR3, the DNA is TGCGCCAGCAGCCCACTAGGGTCTAGCGGGGGTACCGGGGAGCTGTTTTTT.

The chain combines TRBV19 with TRBJ1-1; D possibly corresponds to TRBD1 (5 bases). CDR3 size: 14 residues. Trimming removed 7 bases at V and 1 base at J, with 13 bases between. Germline V gene lookup returns CDR1 LNHDA and CDR2 SQIVND (reference sequence). Here the CDR3 reads CASNTRQQNTEAFF. For the CDR3, the DNA is TGTGCCAGTAATACCCGACAGCAGAACACTGAAGCTTTCTTT.

This chain's CDR3 is CASSLTGVEQFF. CDR3 in DNA: TGTGCCAGCAGCCTCACAGGGGTCGAGCAGTTCTTC. This sequence joins TRBV11-2 and TRBJ2-1, with TRBD1 matching over 7 bases. Trimming cost V 5 bases and J 10 bases; bases outside gene matches: 5. The CDR3 is 12 residues long. Germline V lookup: CDR1 SGHAT, CDR2 FQNNGV.

This clone was seen only once. The chain is built from TRBV10-3 and TRBJ2-1; D perhaps matches TRBD2 (5 bases). CDR1 is ENHRY and CDR2 is SYGVKD in the germline V gene. V was cut by 6 bases and J by 7 bases, with 7 bases left in between. The CDR3 is 11 residues long. This chain's CDR3 is CAISRENEQFF. The CDR3 nucleotides read TGTGCCATCAGCCGGGAAAATGAGCAGTTCTTC.

The chain has TRBV29-1 and TRBJ2-7; D is uncertain. The CDR3 spans 12 residues. Trimming stripped 6 bases from V and 2 bases from J, with 11 bases between. Germline CDR1 is SQVTM and CDR2 is ANQGSEA. This CDR3 reads CSVARQTYEQYF. In nucleotides, the CDR3 is TGCAGCGTGGCCCGCCAAACCTACGAGCAGTACTTC.

The chain has TRBV7-9 and TRBJ2-2; D is possibly TRBD1 (6 bases). There are 17 residues in the CDR3. V lost 6 bases and J lost 3, with 20 bases in between. The germline V gene has CDR1 SEHNR and CDR2 FQNEAQ (reference sequence). Here the CDR3 reads CASRPYRAEGDTGELFF. As DNA, the CDR3 is TGTGCCAGCAGACCTTATCGGGCAGAGGGGGACACCGGGGAGCTGTTTTTT.

The chain carries TRBV19 and TRBJ1-3; D is uncertain. The ends were cut back, 7 bases at V and 0 bases at J, with 10 bases in the middle. The CDR3 runs to 14 residues. Germline CDR1 LNHDA, CDR2 SQIVND (reference sequence). DNA of the CDR3: TGTGCCAGTACCCCCCGGTTCTCTGGAAACACCATATATTTT. Translating it yields CASTPRFSGNTIYF.

The J gene is TRBJ2-2, the V gene TRBV18; D unresolved. The germline V gene encodes CDR1 KGHSH and CDR2 LQKENI. V dropped 2 bases and J dropped 3 bases, with 10 bases sitting between them. This CDR3 contains 15 residues. DNA of the CDR3: TGTGCCAGCTCACCAAACATTGTTGACACCGGGGAGCTGTTTTTT. Translating gives CASSPNIVDTGELFF.

The chain links TRBV15 to TRBJ2-7; D not resolved. V lost 0 bases to trimming and J lost 2 bases, with 11 bases between them. This CDR3 comprises 15 residues. Germline V lookup: CDR1 LNHNV, CDR2 YYDKDF (reference sequence). The CDR3, as DNA: TGTGCCACCAGCAGAGAGGGCCAGGCTCCCTACGAGCAGTACTTC. This sequence encodes CATSREGQAPYEQYF.

The chain combines TRBV7-2 with TRBJ2-5; D may match TRBD1 or TRBD2 (5 bases each). This CDR3 contains 15 residues. The germline V gene encodes CDR1 SGHTA and CDR2 FQGNSA. Deletions cut 7 bases from V and 2 bases from J, with 17 bases between. CDR3 in amino acids: CASTFLQGRQETQYF. The CDR3 bases are TGTGCCAGCACCTTCCTCCAGGGACGACAAGAGACCCAGTACTTC.

The chain carries TRBV18 and TRBJ2-5; D gene ambiguous. Germline V lookup: CDR1 KGHSH, CDR2 LQKENI. This CDR3 has 10 residues. Trimming cost V 6 bases and J 5 bases, with 4 bases left between them. The CDR3: CASSEETQYF. The CDR3 coding sequence is TGTGCCAGCTCTGAGGAGACCCAGTACTTC.

The chain has TRBV6-5 and TRBJ1-5; 9 bases fit TRBD1. The V gene's germline CDR1 is MNHEY and CDR2 SVGAGI. V lost 6 bases, J lost 2 bases, and 5 bases stayed unmatched. This CDR3 is 15 amino acids long. DNA of the CDR3: TGTGCCAGCAGGCGACAGGGGGTGGGCAATCAGCCCCAGCATTTT. Protein sequence: CASRRQGVGNQPQHF.

This clone has only a few counts. This chain connects TRBV2 to TRBJ1-1; 8 bases line up with TRBD1. This CDR3 has 13 amino acids. J gave up 3 bases and V 6 bases, and 3 bases lay outside the gene matches. The germline V gene encodes CDR1 SNHLY and CDR2 FYNNEI. The CDR3 loop reads CASRDRADTEAFF. For the CDR3, the DNA is TGTGCCAGCAGGGACAGGGCCGACACTGAAGCTTTCTTT.

This chain joins TRBV10-3 and TRBJ1-6, with a weak D call TRBD1 (6 bases). The length of the CDR3 is 14 residues. V was trimmed by 7 bases and J by 6 bases, leaving 13 bases between them. Germline CDR1 ENHRY, CDR2 SYGVKD. The CDR3 protein is CAITRGGANSPLHF. The DNA for the CDR3 is TGTGCCATCACCCGAGGGGGGGCTAATTCACCCCTCCACTTT.

This chain uses TRBV2 with TRBJ2-7, with TRBD1 as a possible D gene (5 bases). The V gene lost 4 bases and the J gene lost 4 bases, with 14 bases spanning the gap. The CDR3 contains 14 residues. From germline, CDR1 is SNHLY and CDR2 FYNNEI. CDR3 residues: CASSAGDSLYEQYV. CDR3 bases: TGTGCCAGCAGTGCGGGTGACAGTTTGTACGAGCAGTACGTC.

The gene calls are TRBV10-1 and TRBJ2-1, with 8 bases aligning to TRBD2. J lost 6 bases, V lost 5 bases, and 6 bases had no gene match. This CDR3 spans 14 amino acids. Germline V gene lookup returns CDR1 WNHNN and CDR2 SYGVQD (reference sequence). CDR3 residues: CASSLAGSVNEQFF. The DNA for the CDR3 is TGCGCCAGCAGTTTAGCGGGGAGTGTCAATGAGCAGTTCTTC.

The chain couples TRBV10-2 to TRBJ1-2; 9 bases fit TRBD1. The CDR3 contains 17 residues. The germline CDR1 and CDR2 sequences are WSHSY and SAAADI. The ends lost 3 bases at V and 4 bases at J; junction bases unmatched: 12. The DNA for the CDR3 is TGCGCCAGCAGTGATCCGCCTACAGGGGGCTACAGCTATGGCTACACCTTC. This encodes CASSDPPTGGYSYGYTF.

The V and J genes are TRBV7-8 and TRBJ1-3; D is unresolved. Germline V gene data show CDR1 as SGHVS and CDR2 as FQNEAQ. The CDR3 spans 16 residues. V lost 3 bases to trimming and J lost 0 bases, with 12 bases between them. In DNA form, the CDR3 reads TGTGCCAGCAGCTTTTTGAGTGTTCTCTCTGGAAACACCATATATTTT. Amino acids: CASSFLSVLSGNTIYF.

V usage is TRBV4-3 and J usage is TRBJ2-1; 7 nucleotides align to TRBD2. Trimming at V came to 4 bases and at J to 7 bases, leaving 7 bases not matched to a gene. The CDR3 runs 14 residues. Per germline, CDR1 LGHNA and CDR2 YSLEER. In nucleotides, the CDR3 is TGCGCCAGCAGCCCTGATGCGGGAGCGAATGAGCAGTTCTTC. The encoded protein is CASSPDAGANEQFF.

This clone was detected ten times or more. The rearrangement joins TRBV28 to TRBJ2-3; possibly TRBD1 for D (5 bases). V was pared by 9 bases and J by 3 bases, with 22 bases between. Germline-derived CDR1 and CDR2 are MDHEN and SYDVKM. The CDR3 runs 16 residues. DNA of the CDR3: TGTGCCAGTCAATCCCGCTCCAGGGTATTAACAGATACGCAGTATTTT. Translation gives CASQSRSRVLTDTQYF.

This chain links TRBV6-5 with TRBJ1-4, with TRBD1 identical over 8 bases. This CDR3 has 14 residues. Germline V lookup: CDR1 MNHEY, CDR2 SVGAGI. V dropped 6 bases and J dropped 10; count of bases not matched to a gene: 10. The chain's CDR3 is CASRPQGEKGKLFF. For the CDR3, the DNA is TGTGCCAGCAGGCCACAGGGGGAGAAAGGAAAACTGTTTTTT.

The chain joins TRBV12-3 or TRBV12-4 to TRBJ2-1; the D is unclear. Trimming pared 3 bases from V and 8 bases from J, leaving 5 bases between. The CDR3 totals 11 residues. The CDR3 loop is CASSFSYEQFF. In DNA form, the CDR3 reads TGTGCCAGCAGTTTCTCATATGAGCAGTTCTTC.

A note on this clone: The same CDR3 is also encoded by other DNA sequences in this sample. J is TRBJ1-1 and V is TRBV5-1; D is unresolved. The CDR3 spans 12 residues. Trimming took 5 bases from V and 2 from J, leaving 7 bases between them. Germline loops: CDR1 SGHRS, CDR2 YFSETQ. The chain's CDR3 is CASRRSNTEAFF. CDR3 sequence (DNA): TGCGCCAGCAGAAGGAGCAACACTGAAGCTTTCTTT.

CDR3 nucleotides: TGTGCCAGCAGCCCCACCGGGACTAACCAAGAGACCCAGTACTTC. It translates to CASSPTGTNQETQYF. The rearrangement joins TRBV7-6 to TRBJ2-5; 7 positions match TRBD2. CDR1 and CDR2 (germline): SGHVS, FNYEAQ. V lost 5 bases to trimming and J lost 0 bases; unmatched junction nucleotides: 6. The CDR3 loop spans 15 amino acids.